The 22 T cell receptor beta chains given below trace back to one sample, sequenced in a study of brain metastases from non-small cell lung cancer. Sequencing used immunoSEQ multiplex PCR; TCRdb keeps in-frame clones, though not all of them. The table shows under 4,000 clones, with around 95% occurring only once. Source material: tumor-adjacent normal tissue. The receptors shown here come from a donor at least 40 years old with non-small cell lung cancer.

The chain uses TRBV28 and TRBJ2-3; 9 positions match TRBD1. The germline CDR1 and CDR2 sequences are MDHEN and SYDVKM. The length of the CDR3 is 16 residues. The ends lost 4 bases at V and 2 bases at J; junction bases unmatched: 7. The DNA for the CDR3 is TGTGCCAGCAGTTCCCCCGGGACAGGGTCCACAGATACGCAGTATTTT. This translates into CASSSPGTGSTDTQYF.

V gene TRBV24-1 combines with J gene TRBJ2-2; D is unclear. CDR3 length: 12 residues. Trimming left V 6 bases short and J 7 bases short, with 8 bases between. Germline values: CDR1 KGHDR, CDR2 SFDVKD. As DNA, the CDR3 is TGTGCCACCAGTCTAGAGATCGGGGAGCTGTTTTTT. Amino acids: CATSLEIGELFF.

The chain has TRBV19 and TRBJ2-3; TRBD2 aligns across 9 bases. V lost 3 bases, J lost 9 bases, and 1 base stayed unmatched. CDR3 length: 12 residues. Germline lookup yields CDR1 LNHDA and CDR2 SQIVND (reference sequence). The CDR3 DNA follows: TGTGCCAGTAGTATTGGGACTAGCACGCAGTATTTT. Translated, it gives CASSIGTSTQYF.

The CDR3 DNA follows: TGCGCCAGCAGCCAAGATGAGTCTTCGGGGGGCTATGGCTACACCTTC. Residues: CASSQDESSGGYGYTF. The V gene is TRBV4-1, the J gene TRBJ1-2, with D possibly being TRBD1 (5 bases). Germline V gene lookup returns CDR1 MGHRA and CDR2 YSYEKL. The CDR3 extends over 16 amino acids. V lost 0 bases and J lost 4, with 15 bases in between.

The CDR3, as DNA: TGTGCCAGCAGTGAAGAGACCCAGTACTTC. Translating gives CASSEETQYF. This rearrangement joins TRBV2 to TRBJ2-5; no clear D. V lost 1 base and J 6 bases, leaving 0 bases between the germline ends. The germline gives CDR1 SNHLY, CDR2 FYNNEI. This CDR3 region has 10 residues.

This sequence joins TRBV12-3 or TRBV12-4 and TRBJ1-2; D call uncertain. Trimming took off 2 bases at V and 7 bases at J, with 8 bases between the two ends. The CDR3 has 12 amino acids. This chain's CDR3 is CASSLPPGGYTF. CDR3 sequence (DNA): TGTGCCAGCAGTTTACCTCCTGGTGGCTACACCTTC.

The chain carries TRBV7-8 and TRBJ1-6; D might be TRBD1 (5 bases). The CDR3 contains 13 residues. Germline CDR1 reads SGHVS; CDR2 reads FQNEAQ. The V and J ends lost 7 bases and 6 bases respectively, with 10 bases between them. The CDR3 nucleotides are TGTGCCAGCATGGACCAGGGTAATTCACCCCTCCACTTT. This gives the protein CASMDQGNSPLHF.

J is TRBJ2-1 and V is TRBV24-1, with 8 bases that match TRBD2. CDR3 length: 16 residues. Germline V gene sequence: CDR1 KGHDR, CDR2 SFDVKD. Trimming took 8 bases from V and 0 from J; bases not matched to a gene: 8. The DNA of the CDR3 is TGTGCCACCACCGGGGGGGGACTCTCCTCCTACAATGAGCAGTTCTTC. Residues: CATTGGGLSSYNEQFF.

V gene TRBV18 combines with J gene TRBJ2-2, with D perhaps matching TRBD1 or TRBD2 (5 bases each). Per germline, CDR1 KGHSH and CDR2 LQKENI. V gave up 7 bases and J gave up 0 bases, with 15 bases separating them. The CDR3 runs 16 residues. The CDR3 spells CASLFVGRPNTGELFF. In DNA, the CDR3 is TGTGCCAGCTTATTCGTGGGACGGCCGAACACCGGGGAGCTGTTTTTT.

The chain has TRBV7-9 and TRBJ2-4, with D unclear. Trimming removed 5 bases from V and 1 base from J, with 12 bases in between. The CDR3 totals 15 residues. Germline-derived CDR1 and CDR2 are SEHNR and FQNEAQ (reference sequence). CDR3 protein: CASSASGVAKNIQYF. The CDR3 DNA reads as TGTGCCAGCAGCGCCTCGGGTGTGGCCAAAAACATTCAGTACTTC.

The chain combines TRBV9 with TRBJ2-3, with 8 bases fitting TRBD1. CDR1 is SGDLS, CDR2 YYNGEE, per germline. The length of the CDR3 is 13 residues. Trimming removed 3 bases from V and 6 bases from J; junction bases left unmatched: 3. The CDR3 nucleotides read TGTGCCAGCAGCGCAGGGGGCATGGATACGCAGTATTTT. It encodes CASSAGGMDTQYF. The full variable domain, its missing parts supplied by reference TRBV9 and TRBJ2-3, is DSGVTQTPKHLITATGQRVTLRCSPRSGDLSVYWYQQSLDQGLQFLIQYYNGEERAKGNILERFSAQQFPDLHSELNLSSLELGDSALYFCASSAGGMDTQYFGPGTRLTVL.

This clone showed up just once. One end of the junction is discordant with germline, which a read error may explain. The genes are TRBV6-5 and TRBJ1-1, with D unresolved. Germline CDR1 and CDR2: MNHEY and SVGAGI. This CDR3 has 14 residues. The CDR3 here is CASSYSGGNTKAFF. For the CDR3, the DNA is TGTGCCAGCAGTTACTCGGGCGGGAACACTAAAGCTTTCTTT.

This clone was detected once. This sequence joins TRBV3-1 (or the pseudogene TRBV3-2) and TRBJ2-7; possibly TRBD1 for D (6 bases). Per the germline V gene, CDR1 is LGHDT and CDR2 is YNNKEL (reference sequence). V shed 4 bases and J shed 1 base, with 14 bases lying between them. The CDR3 is made up of 15 amino acids. The CDR3 reads CASSRWDQGSYEQYF. The CDR3 DNA is TGTGCCAGCAGCCGGTGGGACCAGGGGTCCTACGAGCAGTACTTC.

This chain links TRBV5-1 with TRBJ2-2; TRBD1 is a possible D gene (6 bases). Trimming stripped 5 bases from V and 5 bases from J, with 13 bases between. The CDR3 totals 14 residues. Germline assignment: CDR1 SGHRS and CDR2 YFSETQ. This chain's CDR3 is CASSLQGRTGELFF. In DNA, the CDR3 is TGCGCCAGCAGTCTACAGGGCAGGACCGGGGAGCTGTTTTTT.

The chain uses TRBV14 and TRBJ1-1; no reliable D call. The CDR3 runs 14 residues. Germline values: CDR1 SGHDN, CDR2 FVKESK. Trimming took 1 base from V and 2 from J, leaving 8 bases between them. CDR3 loop: CASSQAKRNTEAFF. The CDR3, as DNA: TGTGCCAGCAGCCAAGCGAAGAGAAACACTGAAGCTTTCTTT.

J is TRBJ1-6 and V is TRBV28; no firm D call. V lost 4 bases to trimming and J lost 7 bases, with 8 bases between them. The CDR3 has 13 amino acids. CDR1 and CDR2 from the germline V gene are MDHEN and SYDVKM. Written as DNA, the CDR3 is TGTGCCAGCAGTTATTCCGGGAATTCACCCCTCCACTTT. Amino acid sequence: CASSYSGNSPLHF.

The chain uses TRBV21-1 and TRBJ2-5; whether TRBD2, the table's D call, matches the DNA was not checked. TRBV21-1 is a recognized pseudogene. The CDR3 consists of 15 residues. The CDR3: CASSKGHLEGETQYF. In nucleotides, the CDR3 is TGTGCCAGCAGCAAAGGGCATTTGGAGGGAGAGACCCAGTACTTC.

There are a few counts of this clone. Different DNA sequences within this sample yield the same CDR3. This chain links TRBV7-9 with TRBJ2-5; tentatively, D is TRBD1 or TRBD2 (6 bases each). The germline CDR1 and CDR2 sequences are SEHNR and FQNEAQ (reference sequence). V lost 5 bases and J lost 5, with 15 bases in between. The CDR3 sequence is 14 residues long. CDR3 residues: CASSPPRGRETQYF. The CDR3 region has the DNA TGTGCCAGCAGCCCCCCCCGGGGGCGGGAGACCCAGTACTTC.

This clone was counted once. The rearrangement links TRBV7-3 to TRBJ2-1; D is unresolved. The germline V gene has CDR1 SGHTA and CDR2 FQGTGA. This CDR3 has 12 residues. Trimming stripped 0 bases from V and 8 bases from J, with 5 bases between. The DNA for the CDR3 is TGTGCCAGCAGCTTAACGCCCTATGAGCAGTTCTTC. Protein sequence: CASSLTPYEQFF.

The chain is built from TRBV9 and TRBJ2-3; no reliable D call. The CDR3 contains 13 residues. Trimming shortened V by 3 bases and J by 8 bases, and 13 bases separated the two germline ends. Germline values: CDR1 SGDLS, CDR2 YYNGEE. CDR3 residues: CASSGTGSITQYF. The CDR3 nucleotides read TGTGCCAGCAGCGGCACTGGGTCTATTACGCAGTATTTT.

The chain carries TRBV11-3 and TRBJ2-1; 9 nucleotides agree with TRBD2. With 5 bases clipped from V and 8 bases from J, the junction kept 10 bases outside the gene matches. CDR1 is SGHNT, CDR2 YENEEA, per germline. The CDR3 spans 15 residues. The CDR3 region is CASSRDSGRSDEQFF. CDR3 in DNA: TGTGCCAGCAGCCGAGATAGCGGGAGAAGCGATGAGCAGTTCTTC. Full variable domain (remainder filled in from reference TRBV11-3 and TRBJ2-1): EAGVVQSPRYKIIEKKQPVAFWCNPISGHNTLYWYLQNLGQGPELLIRYENEEAVDDSQLPKDRFSAERLKGVDSTLKIQPAELGDSAVYLCASSRDSGRSDEQFFGPGTRLTVL.

The chain joins TRBV10-2 to TRBJ2-1; TRBD2 is a possible D gene (5 bases). Germline V gives CDR1 WSHSY, CDR2 SAAADI. The germline V and J ends were trimmed by 6 bases and 5 bases, with 11 bases remaining between them. CDR3 length: 13 amino acids. The DNA for the CDR3 is TGCGCCAGCAGCGCACAGAGGGACAATGAGCAGTTCTTC. Its protein product is CASSAQRDNEQFF.